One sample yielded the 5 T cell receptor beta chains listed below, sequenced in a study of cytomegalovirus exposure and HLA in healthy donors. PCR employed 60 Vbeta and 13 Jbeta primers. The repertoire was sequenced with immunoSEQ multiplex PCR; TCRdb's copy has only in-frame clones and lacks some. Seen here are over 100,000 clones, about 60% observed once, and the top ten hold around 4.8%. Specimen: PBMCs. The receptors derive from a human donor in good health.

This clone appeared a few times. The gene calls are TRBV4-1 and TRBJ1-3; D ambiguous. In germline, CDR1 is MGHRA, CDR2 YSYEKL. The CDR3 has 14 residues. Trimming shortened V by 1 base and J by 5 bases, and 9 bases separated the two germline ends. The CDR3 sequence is CASSQGVSRNTIYF. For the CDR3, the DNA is TGCGCCAGCAGCCAAGGTGTTTCTCGAAACACCATATATTTT.

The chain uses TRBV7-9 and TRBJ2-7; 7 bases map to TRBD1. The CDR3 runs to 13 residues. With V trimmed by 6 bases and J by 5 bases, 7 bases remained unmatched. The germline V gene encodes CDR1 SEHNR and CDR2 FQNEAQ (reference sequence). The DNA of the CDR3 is TGTGCCAGCAGTCCCAAGGACAGGAACGAGCAGTACTTC. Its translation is CASSPKDRNEQYF.

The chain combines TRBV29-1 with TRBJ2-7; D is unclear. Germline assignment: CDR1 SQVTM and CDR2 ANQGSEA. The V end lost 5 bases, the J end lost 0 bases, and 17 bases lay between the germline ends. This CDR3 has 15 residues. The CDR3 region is CSVPIPTRISYEQYF. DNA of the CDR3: TGCAGCGTTCCCATCCCGACACGTATCTCCTACGAGCAGTACTTC.

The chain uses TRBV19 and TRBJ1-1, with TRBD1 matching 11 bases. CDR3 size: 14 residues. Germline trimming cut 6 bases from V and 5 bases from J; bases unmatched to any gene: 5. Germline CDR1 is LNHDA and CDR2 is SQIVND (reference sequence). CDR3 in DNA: TGTGCCAGTAGCACCGGGACAGGGGGGACTGAAGCTTTCTTT. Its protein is CASSTGTGGTEAFF.

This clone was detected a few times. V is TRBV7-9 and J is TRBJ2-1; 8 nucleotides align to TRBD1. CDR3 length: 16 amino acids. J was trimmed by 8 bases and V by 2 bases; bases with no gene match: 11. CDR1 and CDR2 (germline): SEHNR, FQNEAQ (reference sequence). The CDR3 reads CASSLTDRAFNDEQFF. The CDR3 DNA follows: TGTGCCAGCAGCTTAACGGACAGGGCCTTCAATGATGAGCAGTTCTTC.